The present entry profiles one TCR beta chain with its context. Its antigen is still unknown. During its preparation, the TCRbeta library received unique molecular identifiers. TCRdb reprocessed the PCR reads with MiXCR, giving one entry per CDR3 protein. The repertoire holds about 980,000 distinct CDR3 sequences, with roughly 31% as singletons. Germline values: CDR1 SNHLY, CDR2 FYNNEI. V was trimmed by 5 bases and J by 2 bases, leaving 19 bases between them. There are 18 residues in the CDR3. The data belong to a study of T-cell reconstitution after alpha-beta-depleted transplantation in children. Findings and limits, study-wide: Most T-cell counts and diversity one year after the transplant came from T cells that were newly produced. Elevated TCRbeta diversity at day 60 was traced, in some patients, to surviving recipient T cells and thymic progenitors.

The sequenced sample was PBMCs, mostly from graft donor cells, obtained 360 days after TCRalphabeta/CD19-depleted stem cell transplant. The rearrangement links TRBV2 to TRBJ1-6; TRBD1 might be the D (5 bases). The TCR comes from a boy under three years old who had a stem cell transplant for SCID, so the T cells may come from the graft donor. This chain's CDR3 is CASSRTGASQTYNSPLHF. The CDR3 coding sequence is TGTGCCAGCAGTCGGACCGGGGCTAGCCAGACCTATAATTCACCCCTCCACTTT. Looking up the rest from reference TRBV2 and TRBJ1-6 gives the full variable domain: EPEVTQTPSHQVTQMGQEVILRCVPISNHLYFYWYRQILGQKVEFLVSFYNNEISEKSEIFDDQFSVERPDGSNFTLKIRSTKLEDSAMYFCASSRTGASQTYNSPLHFGNGTRLTVT.